Listed below are T cell receptor beta chains from one sample, sequenced in a study of cytomegalovirus exposure and HLA in healthy donors. Data came from immunoSEQ multiplex PCR; TCRdb stores just in-frame clones and leaves some out. This table lists some 130,000 clones. The sequenced sample was PBMCs. The source is a woman aged 40 to 50 in good health and CMV-seronegative. CDR3s include the opening cysteine and the closing phenylalanine or tryptophan.

j_call v_call cdr3_aa
TRBJ2-1 TRBV7-8 CASSSDRDNEQFF
TRBJ1-6 TRBV11-2 CASSHMTVKISYNSPLHF
TRBJ2-2 TRBV11-2 CASSLETGANTGELFF
TRBJ1-2 TRBV6-5 CASSRRGLYYGYTF
TRBJ2-4 TRBV27 CASSSGMGKNIQYF
TRBJ1-1 TRBV27 CASTQGAGNTEAFF
TRBJ1-2 TRBV28 CASSLSLGDYGYTF
TRBJ1-1 TRBV19 CASSIVPGSTEAFF
TRBJ1-2 TRBV27 CASSLEGTGTVYGYTF
TRBJ2-5 TRBV18 CASSPGLAETQYF
TRBJ1-3 TRBV11-2 CASSLDLDSSGNTIYF
TRBJ1-2 TRBV5-1 CASSPSGDGYTF
TRBJ2-1 TRBV7-2 CASSLGGSGGPFQFF
TRBJ1-4 TRBV5-4 CASSLVGADEKLFF
TRBJ2-3 TRBV4-2 CASSLSGLAGLGDTQYF
TRBJ1-2 TRBV19 CASSLTREDGYTF
TRBJ1-5 TRBV5-5 CASSQGQGIYSNQPQHF
TRBJ1-2 TRBV4-3 CASSQDGGAYNYGYTF
TRBJ2-3 TRBV6-1 CASHRTSDNLGTQYF
TRBJ1-1 TRBV19 CASSGRTGGPYTEAFF
TRBJ1-5 TRBV5-5 CASSTHRDQPQHF
TRBJ1-1 TRBV27 CASREGQMNTEAFF
TRBJ2-5 TRBV7-3 CASSSTGLYQETQYF
TRBJ1-2 TRBV29-1 CSVSRANYGYTF
TRBJ2-1 TRBV7-3 CASRPGTGTASYNEQFF
TRBJ1-2 TRBV7-3 CASSPTGTGYGYTF
TRBJ1-6 TRBV28 CASRETGLNSPLHF
TRBJ1-2 TRBV18 CASSTGGYGYTF
TRBJ1-2 TRBV11-1 CASSPEVATAYGYTF
TRBJ1-1 TRBV9 CASSAPGGDIMNTEAFF
TRBJ1-5 TRBV2 CASSVGGSSNQPQHF
TRBJ1-1 TRBV19 CASREWRAEAFF
TRBJ1-5 TRBV28 CASGPLQGNQPQHF
TRBJ1-2 TRBV2 CASSEARGYTF
TRBJ2-5 TRBV9 CASSPGQGAETQYF
TRBJ1-2 TRBV28 CASSEDRGYYGYTF
TRBJ2-3 TRBV9 CASSFRTDTDTQYF
TRBJ2-7 TRBV2 CASSYTGTSGGVQYF
TRBJ1-4 TRBV7-8 CASSSRPTGGTEKLFF
TRBJ1-2 TRBV7-2 CASSFTPLRGGGYGYTF
TRBJ2-1 TRBV7-2 CASSLAAAGGYNEQFF
. TRBV7-8 CASSLGQGFYYEQYF
TRBJ1-2 TRBV12-5 CASGLYPAGGRGGDYGYTF